This T cell receptor (beta chain) was recorded in a study of chemoradiotherapy in HPV16-positive cancers. General observations from the study: Non-HPV-specific T cells did not expand in tumors during treatment, whereas candidate HPV-specific clones and E7-related motifs did. HPV-specific T cells were functionally defined from only a couple of HPV16-positive patients. HPV-responsive T-cell expansion during chemoradiotherapy was linked to improved recurrence-free survival in HPV16-positive patients.

TCRdb's copy holds only in-frame clones and misses some; the assay was immunoSEQ multiplex PCR. The profile covers roughly 16,000 clones, with 75% to 85% appearing a single time and about 10% taken by the ten largest. The CDR3 contains 11 residues. CDR1 is SGHRS and CDR2 is YFSETQ in the germline V gene. Between the trimmed V and J ends, which lost 7 bases and 7 bases, there was a span of 9 bases. Samples were taken several times over chemoradiotherapy. Details on this clone: Antigen specificity is unknown.

This sample was taken from a patient who underwent chemoradiotherapy. The V call is TRBV5-1, the J call TRBJ2-1; possibly TRBD1 or TRBD2 for D (5 bases each). This TCR came from a human donor with HPV-associated anogenital cancer. CDR3 protein: CASGEGNEQFF. The CDR3 DNA reads TGCGCCAGCGGCGAGGGGAATGAGCAGTTCTTC.